This TCR beta chain was identified during a study of post-analysis software for immune sequencing data (dated by TCRdb to the mid-2010s). Some background on the complete study: Recorded disease courses included relapsing-remitting, secondary progressive and progressive-relapsing multiple sclerosis, with some patients lacking subtype annotation. A subset of samples was prepared in parallel using single-end sample barcoding, then pooled and co-amplified after Illumina adapter ligation. The multiple sclerosis patient repertoires were compared with more than 10 previously published healthy control repertoires from donors aged about 6 to 26 years. Points the paper makes about the study in general: Direct clustering with F measure showed strong co-clustering of samples prepared in the same batch, prompting a batch-effect correction. A handful of TRBV segments, including TRBV5-6, TRBV5-1 and TRBV20-1, were significantly more frequent in patients than controls. Significantly lower normalized Chao1 diversity was found in multiple sclerosis patients than in controls, suggesting substantial peripheral T-cell clonal expansion. The control group was slightly older than the multiple sclerosis patient group.

In regard to this clonotype: It lacks a known antigen. Base qualities are not at hand, and no much larger clone is one base apart.

Reading from cysteine to phenylalanine, the CDR3 counts 16 amino acids. Only CDR3 DNA remains: 48 bases, in frame from the first base. Trimming takes 4 bases off V and 2 bases off J; junction bases not matched to a gene: 10. CDR1 is given as SGHRS and CDR2 as YFSETQ, both from the germline V gene. The receptor library was made with PCR. This sample was sequenced with an Illumina HiSeq 2500. Unique molecular identifiers were incorporated into TCR beta cDNA libraries to reduce PCR and sequencing biases. Every 1 to 10 million input T cells yielded 500,000 or so cDNA molecules, meaning each molecule approximated one T cell. Patient libraries were prepared and sequenced with the same protocol used for the earlier healthy control dataset. Samples belonging to the same batch were prepared together, multiplexed and sequenced on a shared HiSeq lane. Concerning the study's data processing: Raw barcoded reads were processed with MIGEC, discarding single-read molecular identifier groups before consensus assembly and CDR3 extraction. Clonotype tables were post-analysed with VDJtools, normalizing diversity by down-sampling all datasets to the smallest sample size. In repertoire overlap clustering, CDR3 amino acid sequences, but not nucleotide sequences, were matched to correct batch-related cross-sample contamination. TCRdb passed the public sequencing reads through fastp at Q25 and MiXCR, retaining productive beta sequences. Entries are consolidated by CDR3 protein sequence, retaining the most common genes and DNA. In this record, the V and J calls reflect TCRdb's handling and not the investigators' own analysis. This sample lists under 900,000 distinct CDR3 sequences; approximately 50% were detected once. About 4.8% of the sample rests with the top ten.

TCR beta repertoires were profiled from peripheral blood of approximately 13 young patients with multiple sclerosis to demonstrate the VDJtools post-analysis software. The multiple sclerosis patients were children and adolescents ranging in age from 6 to 15 years. The receptor comes from a girl aged 5-17 years with multiple sclerosis. The sample was blood. The V and J segments used are TRBV5-1 and TRBJ2-3; 7 central nucleotides agree with TRBD1. This receptor has the CDR3 CASSIELDRTTDTQYF. The DNA sequence follows: TGCGCCAGCAGCATTGAGTTGGACAGGACCACAGATACGCAGTATTTT.